Here is one TCR beta chain with its context. The sample is drawn from a study of PD-1 blockade in classical Hodgkin lymphoma. Each of the patients experienced relapse following autologous stem cell transplantation, and their brentuximab vedotin exposure differed. The assay was immunoSEQ multiplex PCR, and TCRdb's table has in-frame clones only and misses some. Among approximately 98,000 clones listed, 89% were seen once. The CDR3 consists of 16 residues. Germline V gene data show CDR1 as LNHDA and CDR2 as SQIVND (reference sequence). V shed 4 bases and J 7 bases; nucleotides not matched to a gene: 15.

This receptor was identified in a human donor with classical Hodgkin lymphoma. The J gene is TRBJ1-2, the V gene TRBV19; 7 bases line up with TRBD1. The sequenced sample was peripheral blood mononuclear cells (PBMCs), obtained before the second cycle of nivolumab. The CDR3 reads CASSRESGQLVVGYTF. As DNA, the CDR3 is TGTGCCAGTAGTAGAGAATCGGGACAGCTAGTCGTTGGCTACACCTTC.